The 7 T cell receptor beta chains reported below all come from one sample, sequenced in a study of shared clonotypes between healthy human individuals. Profiling relied on immunoSEQ multiplex PCR, and the TCRdb table lists in-frame clones only, not all of them. The profile shows roughly 2,000,000 clones, over 85% of them singletons. The naive CD8 fraction comprised CD45RO-negative cells positively selected for CCR7 and excluded terminally differentiated effector memory CD45RA+ cells. Specimen: naive CD8+ T cells sorted from blood. Source of these receptors: a man between 18 and 29 years old in good health.

The J gene is TRBJ1-1, the V gene TRBV5-5, with TRBD1 as a possible D gene (6 bases). Germline CDR1 SGHKS, CDR2 YYEKEE (reference sequence). The CDR3 loop spans 15 amino acids. V shed 4 bases and J shed 1 base, with 14 bases lying between them. CDR3 DNA: TGTGCCAGCAGCGAAATGGGGACAAAGAACACTGAAGCTTTCTTT. Translation gives CASSEMGTKNTEAFF.

This clone was observed a single time. The chain combines TRBV27 with TRBJ2-1; TRBD2 might be the D (5 bases). The V end was cut by 2 bases, the J end by 2 bases, with 10 bases between. The V gene's germline CDR1 is MNHEY and CDR2 SMNVEV (reference sequence). The CDR3 runs 15 residues. This CDR3 is CASSLGRAPYNEQFF. DNA of the CDR3: TGTGCCAGCAGTTTAGGGCGGGCCCCCTACAATGAGCAGTTCTTC.

The V gene is TRBV5-6, the J gene TRBJ1-1; 7 nucleotides match TRBD1. CDR3 length equals 13 residues. With 2 bases clipped from V and 7 bases from J, the junction kept 5 bases outside the gene matches. CDR1 is SGHDT and CDR2 is YYEEEE in the germline V gene. The CDR3 region is CASSLGGGDEAFF. DNA for the CDR3: TGTGCCAGCAGCTTAGGGGGCGGGGATGAAGCTTTCTTT. The complete variable domain, with remaining parts taken from reference TRBV5-6 and TRBJ1-1, reads DAGVTQSPTHLIKTRGQQVTLRCSPKSGHDTVSWYQQALGQGPQFIFQYYEEEERQRGNFPDRFSGHQFPNYSSELNVNALLLGDSALYLCASSLGGGDEAFFGQGTRLTVV.

The chain combines TRBV7-9 with TRBJ1-1; 7 nucleotides line up with TRBD1. Germline V CDR1 and CDR2: SEHNR, FQNEAQ (reference sequence). The CDR3 consists of 15 residues. Losses at the gene ends were 3 bases for V and 3 bases for J; bases not matched to a gene: 7. The CDR3 reads CASSLDQGGDTEAFF. The CDR3 DNA reads TGTGCCAGCAGCTTGGATCAGGGGGGGGACACTGAAGCTTTCTTT.

This chain joins TRBV6-5 and TRBJ2-1, with 7 bases matching TRBD2. Germline assignment: CDR1 MNHEY and CDR2 SVGAGI. The CDR3 spans 15 residues. With V trimmed by 4 bases and J by 7 bases, 10 bases remained unmatched. The CDR3, as DNA: TGTGCCAGCAGTTCTCGGACTAGTCGGAGGAATGAGCAGTTCTTC. As protein: CASSSRTSRRNEQFF.

The chain couples TRBV9 to TRBJ2-5, with D unresolved. Germline V gives CDR1 SGDLS, CDR2 YYNGEE. Trimming removed 4 bases from V and 1 base from J, with 11 bases in between. This CDR3 has 14 amino acids. CDR3 amino acids: CASSPPNSQETQYF. The CDR3 DNA is TGTGCCAGCAGCCCCCCGAACTCCCAAGAGACCCAGTACTTC.

The chain couples TRBV12-5 to TRBJ2-7; tentatively, D is TRBD1 (5 bases). V lost 5 bases to trimming and J lost 1 base, with 15 bases between them. CDR3 size: 15 residues. Looked up from germline, CDR1 is LGHNT and CDR2 is FRNRAP. CDR3 loop: CASGLPGLGSYEQYF. In DNA, the CDR3 is TGTGCTAGTGGTCTGCCAGGGCTGGGATCCTACGAGCAGTACTTC.